This T cell receptor (beta chain) was identified in a study of blood T cell repertoires in COVID-19. Study-wide context: The analysed material was cDNA or gDNA that came from T cells, B-cell-depleted T cells, or PBMCs.

This CDR3 spans 15 amino acids. V was clipped by 5 bases and J by 2 bases, with 14 bases between them. Germline V gives CDR1 PRHDT, CDR2 FYEKMQ (reference sequence). As handled by the study authors: From reference gene primer amplification, estimates of nucleated cell counts were derived. Assay used: immunoSEQ multiplex PCR; TCRdb lists only in-frame clones, some missing. V and J calls and clone size are copied from that table; D and trimming were computed from the DNA. This sample has about 300,000 clones; 70% to 90% occur once, and the top ten carry roughly 9%. This sequence joins TRBV13 and TRBJ2-3; TRBD1 is a possible D gene (6 bases). The sample taken for sequencing was peripheral blood. This TCR came from a man younger than 35 with active or convalescent COVID-19. CDR3 protein: CASSPPTGITDTQYF. The CDR3 DNA is TGTGCCAGCAGCCCACCAACAGGGATCACAGATACGCAGTATTTT.